The sample holds one count of the clone carrying this T cell receptor (beta chain). Assay: immunoSEQ multiplex PCR; the TCRdb copy retains only in-frame clones and omits some. This table holds hundreds of thousands of clones, roughly 90% found once. The data were taken from a study of blood T cell repertoires in COVID-19. Adults between about 18 and 95 years of age took part from 24 US areas. All recovered Cohort 3 donors got two negative PCRs, got clearance, or saw symptom resolution. Trimming left V 2 bases short and J 5 bases short, with 16 bases between. Per germline, CDR1 GTSNPN and CDR2 SVGIG (reference sequence). The CDR3 loop spans 14 amino acids.

The sequenced material came from PBMCs or T cells enriched from blood (not recorded which). The rearrangement joins TRBV30 to TRBJ2-7; D may be TRBD2 (5 bases). This receptor was obtained from a woman younger than 45 who had recovered from COVID-19. The CDR3 nucleotides read TGTGCCTGGAGTTCGCGGGCCATAGGGCACGAGCAGTACTTC. As protein: CAWSSRAIGHEQYF. Supplemented by reference TRBV30 and TRBJ2-7, the full variable domain reads SQTIHQWPATLVQPVGSPLSLECTVEGTSNPNLYWYRQAAGRGLQLLFYSVGIGQISSEVPQNLSASRPQDRQFILSSKKLLLSDSGFYLCAWSSRAIGHEQYFGPGTRLTVT.